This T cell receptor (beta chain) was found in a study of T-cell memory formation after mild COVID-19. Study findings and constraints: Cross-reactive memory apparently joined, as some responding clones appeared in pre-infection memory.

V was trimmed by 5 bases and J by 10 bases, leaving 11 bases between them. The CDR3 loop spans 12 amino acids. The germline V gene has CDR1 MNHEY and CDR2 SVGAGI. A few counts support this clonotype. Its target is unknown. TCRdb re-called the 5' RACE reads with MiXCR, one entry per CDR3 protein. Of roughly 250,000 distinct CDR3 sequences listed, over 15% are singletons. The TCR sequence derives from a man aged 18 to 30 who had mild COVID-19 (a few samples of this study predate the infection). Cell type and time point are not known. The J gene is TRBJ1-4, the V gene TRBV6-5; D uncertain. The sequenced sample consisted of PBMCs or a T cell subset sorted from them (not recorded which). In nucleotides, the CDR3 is TGTGCCAGCAGTCCGGCAGTAGGAAAACTGTTTTTT. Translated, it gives CASSPAVGKLFF.